The sample holds a few counts of the clone carrying this T cell receptor (beta chain). What it recognizes is unknown. The sample comes from a study of T cells after posttransplantation cyclophosphamide. Overall study results and limits: TRB overlap between skin or GI tissue T cells and blood was limited.

Clones were sequenced by immunoSEQ multiplex PCR, and TCRdb holds only the in-frame ones, with some missing. This sample has tens of thousands of clones, each found more than once. The sample taken for sequencing was PBMCs. The TCR originated in a woman between 50 and 59 years old in good health and a related stem cell transplant donor.

The CDR3 spells CASSPSGGFYEQYF. The CDR3 bases are TGTGCCAGCTCACCATCGGGGGGATTCTACGAGCAGTACTTC. This chain joins TRBV18 and TRBJ2-7; 7 bases are shared with TRBD2. This CDR3 is 14 amino acids long. V trimming: 2 bases; J trimming: 3 bases; junction bases outside the gene matches: 4. Germline V gene sequence: CDR1 KGHSH, CDR2 LQKENI.